This entry concerns a single T cell receptor beta chain. What it binds is not known. Each sample had at least 6 million PBMCs isolated. Each sample provided at least 5.5 micrograms of extracted total RNA. This specimen comes from a study of blood T cells in healthy people across ages. Study conclusions and caveats: Greater diversity and more naive CD4+ cells were seen in long-lived donors than in aged donors.

Then a second PCR, running about 7 to 11 cycles, was carried out with a sample-barcoded 5' primer and a J-beta primer mix. Each sample provided no less than 3 million CDR3-containing paired-end reads. TCRdb reprocessed the 5' RACE reads via MiXCR and lists one record per CDR3 protein. Among 850,000 to 1,100,000 distinct CDR3 sequences listed, under 40% were seen once. Trimming shortened V by 3 bases and J by 3 bases, and 8 bases separated the two germline ends. Germline V gene sequence: CDR1 MGHDK, CDR2 SYGVNS. CDR3 length: 14 residues. The sequence came from a man younger than 30 in good health. Sequenced input: blood. The J gene is TRBJ1-4, the V gene TRBV25-1; D remains ambiguous. The CDR3 DNA sequence: TGTGCCAGCAGTGAGAGACACGCTAATGAAAAACTGTTTTTT. Its translation is CASSERHANEKLFF.